This T cell receptor beta chain was identified during a study of blood T cell repertoires in COVID-19. About the research overall: Both acute and convalescent COVID-19 samples were obtained from the United States, Italy and Spain. PBMCs, B-cell-depleted T cells, or T cells provided the cDNA or gDNA that made up the material.

Original analysis: Estimation of nucleated cell counts relied on the amplification of reference gene primers. Assay: immunoSEQ multiplex PCR; the TCRdb copy retains only in-frame clones and omits some. V and J calls and clone size are those listed in that table; D and trimming were worked out from the DNA. Here the sample spans fewer than 200,000 clones, around 80% being singletons. Germline loops: CDR1 MNHEY, CDR2 SMNVEV (reference sequence). With 3 bases removed from V and 5 bases from J, the gap between germline ends came to 20 bases. The CDR3 loop spans 17 amino acids. This chain joins TRBV27 and TRBJ1-5; D perhaps matches TRBD1 (6 bases). The source material was peripheral blood. This TCR was recovered from a man between 60 and 75 years old with acute or convalescent COVID-19. The DNA of the CDR3 is TGTGCCAGCAGTTTGTTAGGTTATCGGGGGGCCGATCAGCCCCAGCATTTT. This gives the protein CASSLLGYRGADQPQHF.